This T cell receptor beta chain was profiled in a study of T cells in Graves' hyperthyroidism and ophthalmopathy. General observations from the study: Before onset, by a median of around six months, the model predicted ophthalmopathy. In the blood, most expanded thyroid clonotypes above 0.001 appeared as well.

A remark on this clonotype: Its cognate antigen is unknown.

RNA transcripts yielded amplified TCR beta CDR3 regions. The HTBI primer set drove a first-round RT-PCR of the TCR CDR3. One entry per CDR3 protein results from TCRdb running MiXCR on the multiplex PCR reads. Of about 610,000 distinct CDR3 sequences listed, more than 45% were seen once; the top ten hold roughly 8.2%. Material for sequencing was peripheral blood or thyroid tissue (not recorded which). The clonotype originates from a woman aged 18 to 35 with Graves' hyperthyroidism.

The CDR3 DNA follows: TGTGCCAGCAGCGTAGAACCGGAGGGGACCCAGCATTTT. As protein: CASSVEPEGTQHF. V usage is TRBV9 and J usage is TRBJ1-5; possible D gene TRBD1, 5 bases. V was shortened by 0 bases and J by 11 bases, with 12 bases between the two germline ends. The length of the CDR3 is 13 residues. Germline V CDR1 and CDR2: SGDLS, YYNGEE.